Shown below are 27 T cell receptor beta chains from a single sample sequenced in a study of Graves' ophthalmopathy and Graves' hyperthyroidism. Using RNA transcripts, the TCR beta CDR3 regions were amplified. A first-round RT-PCR used HTBI primers, followed by a second-round multiplex PCR. Using its own MiXCR run on the multiplex PCR reads, TCRdb lists one record per CDR3 protein. The sample lists hundreds of thousands of distinct CDR3 sequences, about 40% seen once, with around 3% in the top ten. Material for sequencing was peripheral blood. These receptors originate from an adult man with Graves' ophthalmopathy.

This clonotype has at least ten counts. The V gene is TRBV10-2, the J gene TRBJ1-4, with D maybe TRBD1 (6 bases). Deletions cut 3 bases from V and 3 bases from J, with 11 bases between. The CDR3 contains 15 residues. Germline V gene lookup returns CDR1 WSHSY and CDR2 SAAADI. The chain's CDR3 is CASSENRAANEKLFF. The CDR3 nucleotides read TGCGCCAGCAGTGAAAACAGGGCGGCTAATGAAAAACTGTTTTTT.

This clonotype was seen only a few times. The CDR3 region is CASSLKEGVNYGYTF. DNA of the CDR3: TGTGCCAGCAGCCTGAAAGAGGGGGTGAACTATGGCTACACCTTC. This chain connects TRBV7-9 to TRBJ1-2, with D possibly being TRBD1 (6 bases). Germline V lookup: CDR1 SEHNR, CDR2 FQNEAQ (reference sequence). The germline V and J ends were trimmed by 5 bases and 2 bases, with 15 bases remaining between them. The CDR3 totals 15 residues.

In this sample, this clonotype turned up many times. This chain joins TRBV2 and TRBJ1-1; 7 bases match TRBD1. Trimming took 4 bases from V and 0 from J; bases not matched to a gene: 8. Germline V lookup: CDR1 SNHLY, CDR2 FYNNEI. This CDR3 comprises 16 residues. The CDR3 DNA reads as TGTGCCAGCAGTGCCGACAGGGTACCCATGAACACTGAAGCTTTCTTT. Its translation is CASSADRVPMNTEAFF.

This clonotype was seen at least ten times. V gene TRBV19 combines with J gene TRBJ1-5, with D perhaps TRBD1 (6 bases). This CDR3 contains 17 residues. Germline V lookup: CDR1 LNHDA, CDR2 SQIVND (reference sequence). Trimming left V 7 bases short and J 0 bases short, with 19 bases between. CDR3 sequence reads: CASKGREGDSSNQPQHF. The CDR3 region has the DNA TGTGCCAGTAAGGGCCGGGAGGGGGACTCTAGCAATCAGCCCCAGCATTTT.

The chain links TRBV7-2 to TRBJ2-7; D is possibly TRBD1 (6 bases). CDR3 length: 15 residues. Between the trimmed V and J ends, which lost 8 bases and 4 bases, there was a span of 21 bases. The germline V gene encodes CDR1 SGHTA and CDR2 FQGNSA. The CDR3 sequence: CASSAGTNHPYEQYF. In DNA form, the CDR3 reads TGTGCCAGCTCAGCCGGGACAAACCATCCATACGAGCAGTACTTC.

This clonotype was detected many times. The chain employs TRBV2 and TRBJ2-7; TRBD2 might be the D (5 bases). V was cut by 8 bases and J by 3 bases, with 5 bases left in between. Germline V CDR1 and CDR2: SNHLY, FYNNEI. The CDR3 runs to 10 residues. CDR3 sequence (DNA): TGTGCCAGCGAGGGCTACGAGCAGTACTTC. Encoded protein: CASEGYEQYF.

Of note for this clonotype: A much larger clone lies one base from this, so it may be a read error. This chain links TRBV7-9 with TRBJ1-5; D gene ambiguous. Germline V gives CDR1 SEHNR, CDR2 FQNEAQ (reference sequence). The V end was cut by 0 bases, the J end by 4 bases, with 10 bases between. This CDR3 has 15 amino acids. The CDR3 DNA is TGTGCCAGCAGCTTAGCAAGGGTCCTTAATCAGCCCCAGCATTTT. The encoded protein is CASSLARVLNQPQHF.

The rearrangement links TRBV4-1 to TRBJ2-7; D possibly corresponds to TRBD1 (5 bases). The germline CDR1 and CDR2 sequences are MGHRA and YSYEKL. The CDR3 has 11 amino acids. V gave up 2 bases and J gave up 12 bases, with 11 bases separating them. The CDR3 region has the DNA TGCGCCAGCAGCCAACAGGGCTCCTGGTACTTC. It encodes CASSQQGSWYF.

The table lists this clonotype with many counts. The chain carries TRBV10-2 and TRBJ1-1; tentative D call: TRBD1 (5 bases). Germline CDR1 and CDR2: WSHSY and SAAADI. The V gene lost 0 bases and the J gene lost 7 bases, with 12 bases spanning the gap. This CDR3 contains 14 residues. CDR3 nucleotide sequence: TGCGCCAGCAGTGAGTCCGGGGCATCCCTTGAAGCTTTCTTT. Translated: CASSESGASLEAFF.

This clonotype was seen at least ten times. The chain combines TRBV7-9 with TRBJ1-3; D is unclear. V gave up 5 bases and J gave up 6 bases, with 11 bases separating them. The CDR3 contains 13 residues. Germline V CDR1 and CDR2: SEHNR, FQNEAQ (reference sequence). CDR3 DNA: TGTGCCAGCAGCCCTTACAAGGAAAACACCATATATTTT. Translation: CASSPYKENTIYF.

This clonotype was found many times. V gene TRBV19 combines with J gene TRBJ1-5; D is undetermined. This CDR3 region has 13 residues. Germline CDR1 and CDR2: LNHDA and SQIVND (reference sequence). V lost 5 bases, J lost 7 bases, and 12 bases lay in between. The CDR3 DNA reads TGTGCCAGTAGTTTCGGAGGGTCGCAGCCCCAGCATTTT. This sequence encodes CASSFGGSQPQHF.

As for this clonotype: A much more abundant neighbour one base away suggests this may be a read error. The chain's CDR3 is CASSSGGPNSSLHF. As DNA, the CDR3 is TGTGCCAGTAGCTCGGGGGGTCCAAATTCATCCCTCCACTTT. The chain links TRBV19 to TRBJ1-6; a weak D match, TRBD1 (5 bases). The length of the CDR3 is 14 residues. The germline CDR1 and CDR2 sequences are LNHDA and SQIVND (reference sequence).

V and J are TRBV10-3 and TRBJ1-1; 8 bases align to TRBD1. The CDR3 contains 15 residues. Germline V gene lookup returns CDR1 ENHRY and CDR2 SYGVKD. J gave up 1 base and V 7 bases, and 8 bases lay outside the gene matches. The CDR3 loop is CAITGVGTGNTEAFF. The CDR3 nucleotides are TGTGCCATCACCGGAGTAGGGACAGGGAACACTGAAGCTTTCTTT.

The genes are TRBV7-9 and TRBJ2-5, with a tentative D call TRBD1 (6 bases). V was clipped by 5 bases and J by 6 bases, with 13 bases between them. The germline V gene has CDR1 SEHNR and CDR2 FQNEAQ (reference sequence). This CDR3 is built from 13 residues. The DNA of the CDR3 is TGTGCCAGCAGCCAACAGGGAGTAAAGACCCAGTACTTC. Protein product: CASSQQGVKTQYF. Combining the CDR3 with reference TRBV7-9 and TRBJ2-5 gives the whole variable domain DTGVSQNPRHKITKRGQNVTFRCDPISEHNRLYWYRQTLGQGPEFLTYFQNEAQLEKSRLLSDRFSAERPKGSFSTLEIQRTEQGDSAMYLCASSQQGVKTQYFGPGTRLLVL.

The chain combines TRBV2 with TRBJ2-7; 7 bases fit TRBD1. V was pared by 6 bases and J by 3 bases, with 11 bases of the junction left unmatched. Germline CDR1 reads SNHLY; CDR2 reads FYNNEI. CDR3 size: 15 residues. The CDR3 DNA follows: TGTGCCAGCAGAATGGACAGGACGGGGAACTACGAGCAGTACTTC. Its protein is CASRMDRTGNYEQYF. Full variable domain (outside the CDR3, taken from reference TRBV2 and TRBJ2-7): EPEVTQTPSHQVTQMGQEVILRCVPISNHLYFYWYRQILGQKVEFLVSFYNNEISEKSEIFDDQFSVERPDGSNFTLKIRSTKLEDSAMYFCASRMDRTGNYEQYFGPGTRLTVT.

This chain connects TRBV6-2 or TRBV6-3 to TRBJ2-5, with TRBD2 identical over 10 bases. CDR1 is MNHEY, CDR2 SVGEGT, per germline. The CDR3 contains 16 residues. V gave up 2 bases and J gave up 0 bases; unmatched junction bases: 3. The CDR3, as DNA: TGTGCCAGCAGTTACCCGGGGACTAGCGACCAAGAGACCCAGTACTTC. It translates to CASSYPGTSDQETQYF.

A word on this clonotype: Given a much more abundant clone one base away, this may be a read error. The genes are TRBV2 and TRBJ1-5; D is unclear. CDR3 length equals 15 residues. Germline CDR1 SNHLY, CDR2 FYNNEI. CDR3 sequence reads: CASSESRFVNQPRHF. The CDR3 DNA is TGTGCCAGCAGTGAGAGCAGGTTCGTAAATCAGCCCCGGCATTTT.

The chain carries TRBV29-1 and TRBJ1-6; tentatively, D is TRBD1 (5 bases). Germline CDR1 and CDR2: SQVTM and ANQGSEA. Trimming left V 1 base short and J 7 bases short, with 11 bases between. This CDR3 is built from 14 residues. CDR3 loop: CSVEGGDGNSPLHF. CDR3 coding DNA: TGCAGCGTTGAAGGGGGGGACGGGAATTCACCCCTCCACTTT.

This clonotype has at least ten counts. This chain links TRBV7-9 with TRBJ1-1; 10 nucleotides line up with TRBD1. V lost 8 bases and J lost 0; bases outside the gene matches: 6. Germline loops: CDR1 SEHNR, CDR2 FQNEAQ (reference sequence). This CDR3 has 15 residues. The CDR3 DNA reads as TGTGCCAGCGGGACAGGGGTCACCATGAACACTGAAGCTTTCTTT. Protein product: CASGTGVTMNTEAFF.

Comments on this clonotype: The junction differs from germline at one of its ends, possibly a read error. The chain is built from TRBV5-1 and TRBJ2-7; no reliable D call. This CDR3 is built from 15 residues. In germline, CDR1 is SGHRS, CDR2 YFSETQ. CDR3 nucleotide sequence: TGTGCCAGCAGCCAAGAGGAGACGGCGTCCTACGAGCAGTACTTC. This sequence encodes CASSQEETASYEQYF.

The chain recombines TRBV5-5 with TRBJ2-7; 9 bases line up with TRBD1. Germline CDR1 and CDR2: SGHKS and YYEKEE (reference sequence). The CDR3 has 15 residues. Trimming at V came to 4 bases and at J to 5 bases, leaving 10 bases not matched to a gene. CDR3 region: CASSPVTGGYHEQYF. The DNA for the CDR3 is TGTGCCAGCAGCCCTGTCACAGGGGGCTACCACGAGCAGTACTTC. The whole variable domain, remainder taken from reference TRBV5-5 and TRBJ2-7, is DAGVTQSPTHLIKTRGQQVTLRCSPISGHKSVSWYQQVLGQGPQFIFQYYEKEERGRGNFPDRFSARQFPNYSSELNVNALLLGDSALYLCASSPVTGGYHEQYFGPGTRLTVT.

The chain combines TRBV6-5 with TRBJ2-5, with a possible D match to TRBD2 (6 bases). The CDR3 covers 13 residues. V was shortened by 6 bases and J by 5 bases, with 13 bases between the two germline ends. Germline values: CDR1 MNHEY, CDR2 SVGAGI. The CDR3 is CASRRTGGETQYF. The DNA for the CDR3 is TGTGCCAGCAGACGTACTGGGGGGGAGACCCAGTACTTC.

The rearrangement links TRBV9 to TRBJ2-7, with 9 bases aligning to TRBD1. The germline V gene has CDR1 SGDLS and CDR2 YYNGEE. The CDR3 loop spans 15 amino acids. J was trimmed by 2 bases and V by 5 bases; bases with no gene match: 8. The CDR3 DNA reads as TGTGCCAGCAGTGCAACAGGGACAGGGCCCTACGAGCAGTACTTC. Translating it yields CASSATGTGPYEQYF.

This clonotype has a count of ten or more. As DNA, the CDR3 is TGCAGCGTTGGTGGACAGCCCGACACTGAAGCTTTCTTT. This gives the protein CSVGGQPDTEAFF. The chain links TRBV29-1 to TRBJ1-1, with D perhaps matching TRBD1 (6 bases). V was pared by 4 bases and J by 3 bases, with 12 bases between. Germline V lookup: CDR1 SQVTM, CDR2 ANQGSEA. CDR3 size: 13 residues. Together with reference TRBV29-1 and TRBJ1-1, the CDR3 gives the full variable domain: SAVISQKPSRDICQRGTSLTIQCQVDSQVTMMFWYRQQPGQSLTLIATANQGSEATYESGFVIDKFPISRPNLTFSTLTVSNMSPEDSSIYLCSVGGQPDTEAFFGQGTRLTVV.

This clonotype has a count of ten or more. This rearrangement joins TRBV20-1 to TRBJ1-2; no clear D gene. Trimming stripped 7 bases from V and 4 bases from J, with 4 bases between. This CDR3 contains 9 residues. Germline CDR1 DFQATT, CDR2 SNEGSKA (reference sequence). CDR3 sequence reads: CSVTYGYTF. For the CDR3, the DNA is TGCAGTGTCACCTATGGCTACACCTTC.

The chain links TRBV29-1 to TRBJ2-1; 14 nucleotides match TRBD2. The CDR3 spans 19 residues. V dropped 3 bases and J dropped 1; count of bases not matched to a gene: 11. Germline V CDR1 and CDR2: SQVTM, ANQGSEA. This CDR3 is CSVEDTTSGRASSYNEQFF. The CDR3 nucleotides are TGCAGCGTTGAGGACACGACTAGCGGGAGGGCTAGTTCCTACAATGAGCAGTTCTTC.

The table lists this clonotype with many counts. J is TRBJ1-1 and V is TRBV29-1; D uncertain. Germline assignment: CDR1 SQVTM and CDR2 ANQGSEA. The CDR3 is 11 residues long. Deletions cut 5 bases from V and 7 bases from J, with 11 bases between. The CDR3 loop reads CSVQGGIEAFF. The DNA of the CDR3 is TGCAGCGTTCAAGGTGGTATTGAAGCTTTCTTT.